The 29 T cell receptor beta chains in this list originate from one sample, sequenced in a study of cytomegalovirus exposure and HLA in healthy donors. PCR used 60 Vbeta primers and 13 Jbeta primers. Some clones are missing from TCRdb's copy, which holds only in-frame ones; the method was immunoSEQ multiplex PCR. This table has approximately 180,000 clones, about four fifths appearing once. Sequenced input: PBMCs. These receptor sequences come from a man aged 30-40 years in good health and CMV-seropositive.

The genes are TRBV29-1 and TRBJ1-1, with D possibly being TRBD1 (5 bases). CDR3 size: 12 residues. Germline lookup yields CDR1 SQVTM and CDR2 ANQGSEA. V was clipped by 8 bases and J by 5 bases, with 15 bases between them. The CDR3, as DNA: TGCAGCTCTGAAAGGGGAGGGACTGAAGCTTTCTTT. It translates to CSSERGGTEAFF.

The rearrangement uses TRBV5-5 and TRBJ2-4, with 8 bases aligning to TRBD1. Germline-derived CDR1 and CDR2 are SGHKS and YYEKEE (reference sequence). V shed 4 bases and J 9 bases; nucleotides not matched to a gene: 3. This CDR3 has 12 residues. The CDR3 nucleotides are TGTGCCAGCAGCGGGACAGGTAGCATTCAGTACTTC. Translating it yields CASSGTGSIQYF.

This clone was detected only once. The chain is built from TRBV11-3 and TRBJ1-4; 7 bases match TRBD1. There are 15 residues in the CDR3. V shed 1 base, J shed 11 bases, and the junction held 10 bases outside the gene matches. The germline V gene encodes CDR1 SGHNT and CDR2 YENEEA. The CDR3 nucleotides are TGTGCCAGCAGCTTAGGACAGGGAATGTTCGGGAAACTGTTTTTT. Its protein product is CASSLGQGMFGKLFF.

This chain connects TRBV2 to TRBJ2-7; possible D gene TRBD2, 6 bases. The V and J ends lost 5 bases and 1 base respectively, with 12 bases between them. CDR3 length: 14 amino acids. The germline CDR1 and CDR2 sequences are SNHLY and FYNNEI. CDR3 amino acids: CASSPFSGSYEQYF. Written as DNA, the CDR3 is TGTGCCAGCAGTCCATTTAGCGGATCCTACGAGCAGTACTTC.

J is TRBJ2-3 and V is TRBV28; TRBD2 agrees at 12 bases. Trimming took 1 base from V and 2 from J; bases not matched to a gene: 4. CDR3 length equals 17 residues. Germline CDR1 MDHEN, CDR2 SYDVKM. CDR3 nucleotides: TGTGCCAGCAGTTTATTGACTAGCGGGAGATACACAGATACGCAGTATTTT. The encoded protein is CASSLLTSGRYTDTQYF.

The chain couples TRBV18 to TRBJ1-1; D gene unclear. The V gene's germline CDR1 is KGHSH and CDR2 LQKENI. V gave up 5 bases and J gave up 1 base, with 14 bases separating them. The CDR3 loop spans 15 amino acids. The CDR3 loop is CASSDRLKANTEAFF. CDR3 bases: TGTGCCAGCTCAGATCGACTGAAAGCGAACACTGAAGCTTTCTTT.

The chain carries TRBV6-1 and TRBJ2-3; D gene unclear. The germline gives CDR1 MNHNS, CDR2 SASEGT. Trimming pared 2 bases from V and 0 bases from J, leaving 12 bases between. The CDR3 spans 16 residues. The CDR3 sequence: CASSEIPQVSTDTQYF. The CDR3 bases are TGTGCCAGCAGTGAAATCCCCCAGGTTAGCACAGATACGCAGTATTTT.

The chain is built from TRBV7-8 and TRBJ2-7, with TRBD2 matching over 8 bases. Per germline, CDR1 SGHVS and CDR2 FQNEAQ. Losses at the gene ends were 5 bases for V and 1 base for J; bases not matched to a gene: 7. This CDR3 has 15 residues. CDR3 amino acids: CASSRRGGRSYEQYF. The DNA for the CDR3 is TGTGCCAGCAGCCGACGGGGGGGGCGATCCTACGAGCAGTACTTC.

The J gene is TRBJ2-1, the V gene TRBV10-3, with TRBD1 matching 7 bases. The ends lost 7 bases at V and 3 bases at J; junction bases unmatched: 6. In germline, CDR1 is ENHRY, CDR2 SYGVKD. The CDR3 has 14 amino acids. CDR3 nucleotide sequence: TGTGCCATCACCCGACAGGGAAACTACAATGAGCAGTTCTTC. It yields the protein CAITRQGNYNEQFF.

The rearrangement joins TRBV7-7 to TRBJ2-5, with D tentatively TRBD1 (6 bases). TRBJ2-7 explains the end of the DNA better; the J call may be wrong. Germline CDR1 reads SSHAT; CDR2 reads FNYEAQ (reference sequence). The CDR3 has 15 residues. CDR3 amino acids: CASSLSVTGKNEQYF. The DNA of the CDR3 is TGTGCCAGCAGCTTATCGGTGACAGGTAAAAACGAGCAGTACTTC.

As DNA, the CDR3 is TGTGCCAGTACGGGGAGAAATGAAAAACTGTTTTTT. This gives the protein CASTGRNEKLFF. This chain connects TRBV19 to TRBJ1-4, with no clear D. The germline V gene has CDR1 LNHDA and CDR2 SQIVND (reference sequence). The CDR3 has 12 residues. V was shortened by 7 bases and J by 5 bases, with 8 bases between the two germline ends.

The genes are TRBV9 and TRBJ2-5; 14 nucleotides agree with TRBD2. The CDR3 totals 17 residues. V lost 0 bases and J lost 2; bases outside the gene matches: 3. The germline V gene has CDR1 SGDLS and CDR2 YYNGEE. The CDR3, as DNA: TGTGCCAGCAGCGTAGGACTAGCGGGAGGGAGGCAAGAGACCCAGTACTTC. Encoded protein: CASSVGLAGGRQETQYF.

In this sample, this clone turned up once. The V and J genes are TRBV4-3 and TRBJ2-2, with 9 bases matching TRBD1. Germline values: CDR1 LGHNA, CDR2 YSLEER. With 1 base clipped from V and 6 bases from J, the junction kept 0 bases outside the gene matches. This CDR3 has 14 amino acids. CDR3 nucleotide sequence: TGCGCCAGCAGCCAAGGACAGGGGGCCGGGGAGCTGTTTTTT. Translating it yields CASSQGQGAGELFF.

This clone was observed a few times. This chain uses TRBV6-5 with TRBJ1-1; D perhaps matches TRBD1 (6 bases). Trimming left V 2 bases short and J 1 base short, with 11 bases between. Germline values: CDR1 MNHEY, CDR2 SVGAGI. The CDR3 extends over 15 amino acids. The CDR3 region is CASSYQQGPNTEAFF. The CDR3 bases are TGTGCCAGCAGTTACCAACAGGGACCGAACACTGAAGCTTTCTTT.

The J gene is TRBJ2-1, the V gene TRBV20-1; 8 bases align to TRBD1. V shed 6 bases, J shed 9 bases, and the junction held 4 bases outside the gene matches. The CDR3 sequence is 11 residues long. In germline, CDR1 is DFQATT, CDR2 SNEGSKA (reference sequence). CDR3 protein: CSAQGAGEQFF. CDR3 coding DNA: TGCAGTGCCCAGGGGGCTGGTGAGCAGTTCTTC.

This sequence joins TRBV4-2 and TRBJ2-1, with 8 positions matching TRBD2. The CDR3 totals 12 residues. The J segment lost 12 bases and the V segment lost 0 bases, leaving 1 base of the junction unmatched. Per germline, CDR1 LGHNA and CDR2 YNFKEQ. CDR3 region: CASSQDGRAQFF. The CDR3 region has the DNA TGTGCCAGCAGCCAAGACGGGAGGGCGCAGTTCTTC.

This clone was picked up one time. DNA for the CDR3: TGCGCCAGCAGCCAAGTCCCCACGAGGGGGCTCGGCAACACCGGGGAGCTGTTTTTT. Protein sequence: CASSQVPTRGLGNTGELFF. The chain carries TRBV4-1 and TRBJ2-2, with 7 bases lining up with TRBD1. CDR1 MGHRA and CDR2 YSYEKL come from the germline V gene. The CDR3 loop spans 19 amino acids. V lost 1 base, J lost 2 bases, and 13 bases stayed unmatched.

J is TRBJ2-7 and V is TRBV28; TRBD2 matches 8 bases. This CDR3 has 15 residues. Per germline, CDR1 MDHEN and CDR2 SYDVKM. Unmatched junction bases numbered 13, after V lost 8 bases and J lost 4 bases. CDR3 nucleotides: TGTGCCAGCCTTACTAGCGGTGGAGGTTTGTACGAGCAGTACTTC. Protein: CASLTSGGGLYEQYF. The variable domain in full, completed from reference TRBV28 and TRBJ2-7, reads DVKVTQSSRYLVKRTGEKVFLECVQDMDHENMFWYRQDPGLGLRLIYFSYDVKMKEKGDIPEGYSVSREKKERFSLILESASTNQTSMYLCASLTSGGGLYEQYFGPGTRLTVT.

The V call is TRBV27, the J call TRBJ1-5, with 11 positions matching TRBD1. V shed 6 bases, J shed 5 bases, and the junction held 9 bases outside the gene matches. The germline V gene encodes CDR1 MNHEY and CDR2 SMNVEV (reference sequence). This CDR3 contains 16 residues. In nucleotides, the CDR3 is TGTGCCAGCAGCCCCCTCGGACAGGGGGCCCATCAGCCCCAGCATTTT. This codes for CASSPLGQGAHQPQHF.

This rearrangement joins TRBV2 to TRBJ2-1; 11 nucleotides align to TRBD2. The germline V gene encodes CDR1 SNHLY and CDR2 FYNNEI. V was clipped by 6 bases and J by 2 bases; unmatched bases: 6. This CDR3 has 16 residues. CDR3 in DNA: TGTGCCAGCAGCGCGGGGACTAGCGGCCCCTACAATGAGCAGTTCTTC. Its translation is CASSAGTSGPYNEQFF.

The J gene is TRBJ2-1, the V gene TRBV7-2; 11 bases are shared with TRBD2. V lost 1 base, J lost 2 bases, and 4 bases stayed unmatched. The CDR3 covers 17 residues. The V gene's germline CDR1 is SGHTA and CDR2 FQGNSA. CDR3 nucleotides: TGTGCCAGCAGCTTAGTGTCTAGCGGGGGGCCCTACAATGAGCAGTTCTTC. Amino acids: CASSLVSSGGPYNEQFF.

Only a few counts were recorded for this clone. The V call is TRBV5-6, the J call TRBJ2-5, with 7 positions matching TRBD1. The trim removed 0 bases at V and 1 base at J, leaving 6 bases unmatched. The CDR3 spans 16 residues. CDR1 SGHDT and CDR2 YYEEEE come from the germline V gene. The CDR3 spells CASSLAVSGGQETQYF. CDR3 DNA: TGTGCCAGCAGCTTGGCGGTCTCAGGGGGCCAAGAGACCCAGTACTTC.

The chain carries TRBV5-4 and TRBJ2-3; 8 nucleotides agree with TRBD2. This CDR3 has 16 amino acids. V shed 1 base, J shed 1 base, and the junction held 5 bases outside the gene matches. Germline V gene sequence: CDR1 SGHNT, CDR2 YYREEE (reference sequence). The CDR3 nucleotides read TGTGCCAGCAGCTTGATCGGGGGGGCCGGCACAGATACGCAGTATTTT. The encoded protein is CASSLIGGAGTDTQYF.

This clone was detected once. This chain connects TRBV7-8 to TRBJ1-5; weak D call: TRBD1 (6 bases). The CDR3 is 14 amino acids. Trimming removed 1 base from V and 12 bases from J, with 16 bases in between. CDR1 and CDR2 (germline): SGHVS, FQNEAQ. In DNA, the CDR3 is TGTGCCAGCAGCTTAGAGTCTCGCCAGGGGCTCCAGCATTTT. Amino acid sequence: CASSLESRQGLQHF.

J is TRBJ1-4 and V is TRBV6-5; no reliable D call. The CDR3 runs 13 residues. CDR1 is MNHEY and CDR2 is SVGAGI in the germline V gene. V was cut by 5 bases and J by 0 bases, with 4 bases left in between. The CDR3, as DNA: TGTGCCAGCAGTCGGGCAACTAATGAAAAACTGTTTTTT. Amino acid sequence: CASSRATNEKLFF.

The gene calls are TRBV19 and TRBJ2-7; a possible D gene is TRBD1 (5 bases). This CDR3 has 12 residues. Trimming removed 11 bases at V and 3 bases at J, with 14 bases between. Germline CDR1 and CDR2: LNHDA and SQIVND (reference sequence). Written as DNA, the CDR3 is TGTGCCCTTCGGCCAGGGAACTACGAGCAGTACTTC. Translated, it gives CALRPGNYEQYF.

The chain links TRBV7-8 to TRBJ2-3; D gene ambiguous. This CDR3 spans 17 amino acids. Germline V gene lookup returns CDR1 SGHVS and CDR2 FQNEAQ. V was cut by 5 bases and J by 0 bases, with 18 bases left in between. The CDR3 region has the DNA TGTGCCAGCAGCCCTAGACGGCCTCCCACTAGCACAGATACGCAGTATTTT. Its protein is CASSPRRPPTSTDTQYF.

The chain employs TRBV28 and TRBJ2-7, with D maybe TRBD1 (5 bases). Trimming stripped 6 bases from V and 2 bases from J, with 14 bases between. CDR1 is MDHEN and CDR2 is SYDVKM in the germline V gene. The length of the CDR3 is 14 residues. The CDR3 spells CASRPGPDTYEQYF. In DNA form, the CDR3 reads TGTGCCAGCAGACCTGGACCGGACACCTACGAGCAGTACTTC.

This chain links TRBV7-8 with TRBJ2-1; 9 bases match TRBD1. This CDR3 is 12 amino acids long. The V gene's germline CDR1 is SGHVS and CDR2 FQNEAQ. V was clipped by 5 bases and J by 11 bases; unmatched bases: 4. This CDR3 is CASSVGTGKQFF. The CDR3 DNA follows: TGTGCCAGCAGCGTCGGGACAGGGAAGCAGTTCTTC.